Below, 5 T cell receptor beta chains from the same sample are listed, as sequenced in a study of T cells in Graves' hyperthyroidism and ophthalmopathy (dated by TCRdb to about 2019). Preparation of the library involved multiplex PCR. Sequenced using an Illumina HiSeq 2000. The TCR beta CDR3 regions were amplified from RNA transcripts. A first-round RT-PCR of the TCR CDR3 used the HTBI primer set with the Qiagen OneStep RT-PCR kit. The raw public data were reprocessed by TCRdb itself: fastp quality trimming at Q25, MiXCR clonotype calling, in-frame beta chains only. Each entry merges the rows of one CDR3 protein and shows their most common DNA and genes. This sample has 210,000 or so distinct CDR3 sequences in its table, and roughly a sixth of those were observed once. The ten largest clones represent approximately 50% of the sample. What was sequenced was blood. The receptor set was obtained from a man aged 50-60 years with Graves' hyperthyroidism.

V and J are TRBV7-8 and TRBJ2-3; no clear D gene. The V gene's germline CDR1 is SGHVS and CDR2 FQNEAQ. The CDR3 is made up of 14 amino acids. Trimming removed 3 bases at V and 0 bases at J, with 7 bases between. The CDR3 DNA reads as TGTGCCAGCAGCTTTGGTTCGAGCACAGATACGCAGTATTTT. This gives the protein CASSFGSSTDTQYF. Full variable domain (rest looked up from reference TRBV7-8 and TRBJ2-3): GAGVSQSPRYKVAKRGQDVALRCDPISGHVSLFWYQQALGQGPEFLTYFQNEAQLDKSGLPSDRFFAERPEGSVSTLKIQRTQQEDSAVYLCASSFGSSTDTQYFGPGTRLTVL.

This clonotype was seen more than once but under ten times. V and J are TRBV19 and TRBJ1-5, with D possibly matching TRBD1 (6 bases). This CDR3 region has 16 residues. The germline V gene encodes CDR1 LNHDA and CDR2 SQIVND (reference sequence). With 6 bases removed from V and 6 bases from J, the gap between germline ends came to 21 bases. In nucleotides, the CDR3 is TGTGCCAGTAGCCCCCTTCGGAGGGGGGGCCGTCAGCCCCAGCATTTT. This encodes CASSPLRRGGRQPQHF.

The sample holds a few counts of this clonotype. A read error may produce the germline difference seen at one junction end. The V call is TRBV7-7, the J call TRBJ2-1, with D perhaps matching TRBD2 (6 bases). The CDR3 contains 15 residues. Germline-derived CDR1 and CDR2 are SSHAT and FNYEAQ (reference sequence). The CDR3 DNA sequence: TGTGCTAGCAGCTTAGGGGACTGGGACGGGGGTGAGCAGTTCTTC. Translation: CASSLGDWDGGEQFF.

This clonotype was counted many times. The gene calls are TRBV2 and TRBJ2-7; a possible D gene is TRBD2 (6 bases). Trimming took off 1 base at V and 6 bases at J, with 10 bases between the two ends. The germline CDR1 and CDR2 sequences are SNHLY and FYNNEI. The CDR3 spans 13 residues. Here the CDR3 reads CASSEGLASEQYF. The CDR3, as DNA: TGTGCCAGCAGTGAAGGGCTAGCGAGCGAGCAGTACTTC.

This clonotype was found many times. The chain is built from TRBV20-1 and TRBJ2-7; 8 nucleotides match TRBD1. With V trimmed by 6 bases and J by 5 bases, 12 bases remained unmatched. The CDR3 covers 14 residues. Per the germline V gene, CDR1 is DFQATT and CDR2 is SNEGSKA (reference sequence). The CDR3 is CSASLRGPANEQYF. The CDR3 DNA follows: TGCAGTGCATCCCTCAGGGGGCCGGCAAACGAGCAGTACTTC.